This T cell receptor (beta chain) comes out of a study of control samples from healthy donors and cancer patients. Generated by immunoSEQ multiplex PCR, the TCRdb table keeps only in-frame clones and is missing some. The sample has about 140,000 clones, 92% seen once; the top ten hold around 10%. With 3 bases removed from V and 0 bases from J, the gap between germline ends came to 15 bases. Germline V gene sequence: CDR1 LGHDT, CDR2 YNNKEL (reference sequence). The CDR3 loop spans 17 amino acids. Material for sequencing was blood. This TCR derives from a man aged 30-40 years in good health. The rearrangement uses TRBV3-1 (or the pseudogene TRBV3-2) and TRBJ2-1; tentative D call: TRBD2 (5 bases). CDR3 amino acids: CASSQALLGSSYNEQFF. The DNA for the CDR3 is TGTGCCAGCAGCCAGGCCCTCCTAGGGAGCTCCTACAATGAGCAGTTCTTC.